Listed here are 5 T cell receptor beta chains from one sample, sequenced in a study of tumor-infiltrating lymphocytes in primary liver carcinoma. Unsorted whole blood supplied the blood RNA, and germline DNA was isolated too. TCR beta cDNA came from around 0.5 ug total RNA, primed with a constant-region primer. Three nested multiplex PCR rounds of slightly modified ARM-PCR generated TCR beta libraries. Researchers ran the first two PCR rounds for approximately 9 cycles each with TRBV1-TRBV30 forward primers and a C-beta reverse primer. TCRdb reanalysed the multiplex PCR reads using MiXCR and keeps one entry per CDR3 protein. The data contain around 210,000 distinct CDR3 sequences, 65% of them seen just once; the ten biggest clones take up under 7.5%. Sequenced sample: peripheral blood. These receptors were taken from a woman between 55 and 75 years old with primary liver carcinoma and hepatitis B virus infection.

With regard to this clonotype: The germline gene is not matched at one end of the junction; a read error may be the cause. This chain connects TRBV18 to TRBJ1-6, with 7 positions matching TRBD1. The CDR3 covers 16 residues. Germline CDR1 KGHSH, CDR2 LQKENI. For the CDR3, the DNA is TGCGCCAGCTCACCAGGGGGGGCTGGAACGAATTCACCCCTCCACTTT. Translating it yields CASSPGGAGTNSPLHF.

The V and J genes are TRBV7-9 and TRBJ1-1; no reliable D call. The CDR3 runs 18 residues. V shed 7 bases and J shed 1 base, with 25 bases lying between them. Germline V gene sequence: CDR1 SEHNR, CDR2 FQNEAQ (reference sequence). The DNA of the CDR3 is TGTGCCAGCATCCGCGCGCGGCGAAGGGAAACGTCGAACACTGAAGCTTTCTTT. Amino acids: CASIRARRRETSNTEAFF.

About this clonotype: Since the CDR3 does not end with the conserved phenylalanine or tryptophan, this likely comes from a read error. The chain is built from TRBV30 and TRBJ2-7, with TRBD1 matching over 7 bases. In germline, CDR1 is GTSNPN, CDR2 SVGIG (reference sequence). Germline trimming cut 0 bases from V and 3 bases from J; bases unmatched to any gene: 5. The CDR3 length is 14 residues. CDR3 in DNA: TGTGCCTGGAGTGTAAAAGGGGGCCTCTACGAGCAGTACTTA. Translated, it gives CAWSVKGGLYEQYL.

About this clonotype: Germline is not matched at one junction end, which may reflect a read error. The CDR3: CACSPGQVTSQYF. The DNA of the CDR3 is TGTGCCTGCAGCCCGGGACAGGTCACGTCCCAGTACTTC. The gene calls are TRBV7-9 and TRBJ2-5; 8 bases map to TRBD1. There are 13 residues in the CDR3. In germline, CDR1 is SEHNR, CDR2 FQNEAQ (reference sequence). Complete variable domain (other parts from reference TRBV7-9 and TRBJ2-5): DTGVSQNPRHKITKRGQNVTFRCDPISEHNRLYWYRQTLGQGPEFLTYFQNEAQLEKSRLLSDRFSAERPKGSFSTLEIQRTEQGDSAMYLCACSPGQVTSQYFGPGTRLLVL.

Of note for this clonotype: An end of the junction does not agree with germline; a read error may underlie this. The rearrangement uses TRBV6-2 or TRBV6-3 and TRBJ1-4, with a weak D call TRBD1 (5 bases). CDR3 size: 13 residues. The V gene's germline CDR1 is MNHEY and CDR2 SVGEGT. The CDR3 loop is CVSRSQGSEKLFF. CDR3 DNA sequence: TGTGTCAGCAGGTCCCAGGGCTCTGAAAAACTGTTTTTT.